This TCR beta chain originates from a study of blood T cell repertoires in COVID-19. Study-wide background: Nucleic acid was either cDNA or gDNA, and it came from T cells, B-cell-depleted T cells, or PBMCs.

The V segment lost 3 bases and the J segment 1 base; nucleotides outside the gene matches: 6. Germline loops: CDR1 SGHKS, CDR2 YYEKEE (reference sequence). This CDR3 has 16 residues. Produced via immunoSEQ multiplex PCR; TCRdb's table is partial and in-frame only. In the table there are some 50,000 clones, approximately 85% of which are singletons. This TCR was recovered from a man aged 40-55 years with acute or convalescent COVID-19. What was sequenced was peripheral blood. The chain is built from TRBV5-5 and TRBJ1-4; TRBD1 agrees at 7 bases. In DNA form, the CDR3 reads TGTGCCAGCAGCTCTCATTACAGGGGAACTAATGAAAAACTGTTTTTT. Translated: CASSSHYRGTNEKLFF.